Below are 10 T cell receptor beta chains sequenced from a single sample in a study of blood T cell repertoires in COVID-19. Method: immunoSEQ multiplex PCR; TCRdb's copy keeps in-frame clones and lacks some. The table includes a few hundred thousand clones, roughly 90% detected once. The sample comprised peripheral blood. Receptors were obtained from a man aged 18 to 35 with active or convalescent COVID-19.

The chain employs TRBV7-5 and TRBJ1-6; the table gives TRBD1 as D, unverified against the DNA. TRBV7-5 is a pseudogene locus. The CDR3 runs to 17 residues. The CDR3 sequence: CARSLQGPSSYNSPLHF. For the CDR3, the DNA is TGTGCCAGAAGCTTACAGGGGCCGAGCTCCTATAATTCACCCCTCCACTTT.

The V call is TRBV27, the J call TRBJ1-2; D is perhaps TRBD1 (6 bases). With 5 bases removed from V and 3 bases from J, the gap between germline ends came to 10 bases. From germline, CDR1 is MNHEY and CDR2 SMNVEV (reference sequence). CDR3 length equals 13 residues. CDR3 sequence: CASSKDSYYGYTF. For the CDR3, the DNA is TGTGCCAGCAGTAAGGACAGCTACTATGGCTACACCTTC.

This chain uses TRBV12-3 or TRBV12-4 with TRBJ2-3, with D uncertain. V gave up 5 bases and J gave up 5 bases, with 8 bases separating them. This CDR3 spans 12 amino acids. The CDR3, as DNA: TGTGCCAGCAGTGCCCCGAGAGATACGCAGTATTTT. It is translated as CASSAPRDTQYF.

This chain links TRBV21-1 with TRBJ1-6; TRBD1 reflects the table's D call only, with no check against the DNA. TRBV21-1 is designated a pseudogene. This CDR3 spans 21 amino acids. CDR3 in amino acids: CASSKELVPGDSVSYNSPLHF. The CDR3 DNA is TGTGCCAGCAGCAAAGAATTAGTGCCAGGGGATTCTGTATCCTATAATTCACCCCTCCACTTT.

CDR3 loop: CASSLSGGTIQETQYF. The CDR3 nucleotides are TGTGCCAGCAGCTTGAGCGGGGGGACTATCCAAGAGACCCAGTACTTC. This chain links TRBV7-2 with TRBJ2-5; 9 nucleotides agree with TRBD2. Trimming at V came to 3 bases and at J to 1 base, leaving 6 bases not matched to a gene. Germline V gene data show CDR1 as SGHTA and CDR2 as FQGNSA. This CDR3 contains 16 residues.

CDR3: CASGGQGLNQPQHF. The CDR3 coding sequence is TGTGCCAGCGGGGGACAGGGACTGAATCAGCCCCAGCATTTT. V and J are TRBV2 and TRBJ1-5, with 9 bases identical to TRBD1. V trimming: 8 bases; J trimming: 4 bases; junction bases outside the gene matches: 6. The CDR3 spans 14 residues. The germline CDR1 and CDR2 sequences are SNHLY and FYNNEI.

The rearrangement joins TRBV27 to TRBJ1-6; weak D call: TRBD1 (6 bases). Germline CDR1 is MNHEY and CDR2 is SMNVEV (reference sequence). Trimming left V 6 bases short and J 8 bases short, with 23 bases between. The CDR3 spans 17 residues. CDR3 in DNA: TGTGCCAGCAGCCGCACATCCAAGACAGGTGTATATTCACCCCTCCACTTT. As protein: CASSRTSKTGVYSPLHF.

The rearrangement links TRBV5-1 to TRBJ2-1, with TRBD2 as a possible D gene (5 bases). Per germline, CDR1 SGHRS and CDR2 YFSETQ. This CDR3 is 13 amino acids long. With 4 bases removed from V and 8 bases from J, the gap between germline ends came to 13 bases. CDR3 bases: TGCGCCAGCAGCCCCGGGGTAGCCTATGAGCAGTTCTTC. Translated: CASSPGVAYEQFF.

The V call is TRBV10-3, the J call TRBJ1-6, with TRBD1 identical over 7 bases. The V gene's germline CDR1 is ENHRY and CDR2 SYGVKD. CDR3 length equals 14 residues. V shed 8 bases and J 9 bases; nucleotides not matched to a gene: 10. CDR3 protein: CAIANRGGSSPLHF. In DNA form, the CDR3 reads TGTGCCATCGCCAACAGGGGTGGCAGTTCACCCCTCCACTTT.

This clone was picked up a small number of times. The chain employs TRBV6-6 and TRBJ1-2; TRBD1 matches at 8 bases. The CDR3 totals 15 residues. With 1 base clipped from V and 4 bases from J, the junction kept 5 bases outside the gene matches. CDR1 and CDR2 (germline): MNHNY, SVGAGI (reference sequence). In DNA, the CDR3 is TGTGCCAGCAGTTACTTGGACAGGGTCGGCTATGGCTACACCTTC. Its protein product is CASSYLDRVGYGYTF.